The rows below give T cell receptor beta chains drawn from one sample of a study of brain T cells in children with intractable seizures. Profiled with immunoSEQ multiplex PCR; TCRdb holds only in-frame clones, not every one. The table lists tens of thousands of clones, roughly 95% of them singletons. The source material was peripheral blood, sampled at surgery. These receptors all stem from a boy less than two years old with focal cortical dysplasia and intractable seizures. The CDR3 runs from the conserved cysteine through the conserved F or W. The D gene is left open where the match is weak. Size is omitted from some rows. Given values are once, few, many or a class for expanded clones.

TRBV11-3	TRBJ2-1	TRBD2	NA	CASSLRTSGSPEQFF	TGTGCCAGCAGCTTACGGACTAGCGGGAGCCCAGAGCAGTTCTTC
TRBV5-5	TRBJ1-3	NA	NA	CASSLSSGNTIYF	TGTGCCAGCAGCTTGTCCTCTGGAAACACCATATATTTT
TRBV6-5	TRBJ1-6	NA	NA	CASSYSAGRDSPLHF	TGTGCCAGCAGTTACTCGGCAGGACGGGATTCACCCCTCCACTTT
TRBV4-2	TRBJ2-3	NA	NA	CASSQDRTRGSTDTQYF	TGTGCCAGCAGCCAAGACCGTACTCGCGGATCCACAGATACGCAGTATTTT
TRBV5-5	TRBJ1-2	NA	NA	CASRGGAVNYGYTF	TGTGCCAGCAGGGGCGGAGCAGTCAACTATGGCTACACCTTC
TRBV3-1/TRBV3-2	TRBJ1-5	NA	few	CASSPDFHNQPQHF	TGTGCCAGCAGCCCGGACTTCCATAATCAGCCCCAGCATTTT
TRBV13	TRBJ2-3	TRBD2	NA	CASSFGRGSTDTQYF	TGTGCCAGCAGCTTCGGGCGGGGGAGCACAGATACGCAGTATTTT
TRBV7-2	TRBJ1-6	TRBD1	NA	CASSLGLPGQLYNSPLHF	TGTGCCAGCAGCTTAGGACTACCGGGACAGCTCTATAATTCACCCCTCCACTTT
TRBV27	TRBJ1-5	NA	NA	CASSKLQNQPQHF	TGTGCCAGCAGTAAACTCCAGAATCAGCCCCAGCATTTT
TRBV7-9	TRBJ1-6	NA	NA	CASSLWGLNSPLHF	TGTGCCAGCAGCTTGTGGGGCCTGAATTCACCCCTCCACTTT
TRBV25-1	TRBJ2-5	TRBD1	once	CASRTGGKETQYF	TGTGCCAGCCGGACAGGGGGGAAGGAGACCCAGTACTTC
TRBV11-3	TRBJ2-1	TRBD2	NA	CASSVGLAGYNEQFF	TGTGCCAGCAGCGTGGGACTAGCGGGCTACAATGAGCAGTTCTTC
TRBV11-2	TRBJ2-5	NA	NA	CASSGQGGGPSRETQYF	TGTGCCAGCAGCGGCCAGGGAGGCGGTCCCTCTCGGGAGACCCAGTACTTC
TRBV27	TRBJ2-7	NA	NA	CASSLMGSVTYEQYF	TGTGCCAGCAGTTTAATGGGGTCCGTTACCTACGAGCAGTACTTC
TRBV5-5	TRBJ1-2	NA	NA	CASSQHGGAPGYTF	TGTGCCAGCAGCCAGCATGGGGGGGCGCCGGGCTACACCTTC
TRBV5-4	TRBJ2-5	NA	NA	CASSRPEDTQETQYF	TGTGCCAGCAGCAGGCCCGAGGACACCCAGGAGACCCAGTACTTC
TRBV5-1	TRBJ2-1	NA	NA	CASSPSGAPDNEQFF	TGCGCCAGCAGCCCTTCGGGTGCCCCCGACAATGAGCAGTTCTTC
TRBV18	TRBJ2-7	NA	NA	CASSPPPGTDSSYEQYF	TGTGCCAGCTCACCACCACCTGGGACCGACAGCTCCTACGAGCAGTACTTC
TRBV2	TRBJ1-1	NA	NA	CASREEPGSGTEAFF	TGTGCCAGCAGAGAGGAACCCGGGTCGGGCACTGAAGCTTTCTTT
TRBV6-2/TRBV6-3	TRBJ1-2	NA	NA	CASSPVGYGYTF	TGTGCCAGCAGCCCGGTGGGTTATGGCTACACCTTC
TRBV2	TRBJ2-2	TRBD1	NA	CAIGGQGVNTGELFF	TGTGCCATCGGAGGCCAGGGGGTGAACACCGGGGAGCTGTTTTTT
TRBV11-2	TRBJ2-1	TRBD2	NA	CASSLRGGSSYNEQFF	TGTGCCAGCAGCTTAAGAGGCGGGAGCTCCTACAATGAGCAGTTCTTC
TRBV12-2	TRBJ1-1	NA	NA	CASRSGRQGGANTEAFF	TGTGCAAGTCGCTCGGGACGACAGGGGGGGGCGAACACTGAAGCTTTCTTT
TRBV2	TRBJ1-6	NA	few	CASSGLLYSPLHF	TGTGCCAGCAGCGGCCTCCTATATTCACCCCTCCACTTT
TRBV5-1	TRBJ2-7	NA	NA	CASSPTTPSYEQYF	TGCGCCAGCAGCCCAACGACACCCTCCTACGAGCAGTACTTC
TRBV7-9	TRBJ1-1	TRBD1	NA	CASSLIGQVGLQTEAFF	TGTGCCAGCAGCCTAATTGGACAGGTAGGGTTGCAAACTGAAGCTTTCTTT
TRBV4-1	TRBJ1-1	NA	NA	CASSPILRDAEAFF	TGCGCCAGCAGCCCTATTTTACGGGACGCTGAAGCTTTCTTT
TRBV12-3/TRBV12-4	TRBJ2-5	NA	NA	CASSLETQYF	TGTGCCAGCAGTTTAGAGACCCAGTACTTC
TRBV19	TRBJ2-1	NA	once	CASSIPREKDNEQFF	TGTGCCAGTAGTATCCCCCGGGAGAAAGACAATGAGCAGTTCTTC
TRBV28	TRBJ2-4	TRBD2	NA	CASSLASGAKNIQYF	TGTGCCAGCAGTTTAGCTAGCGGGGCCAAAAACATTCAGTACTTC
TRBV29-1	TRBJ2-7	NA	NA	CSVDISYEQYF	TGCAGCGTTGACATCTCCTACGAGCAGTACTTC
TRBV25-1	TRBJ1-1	TRBD1	once	CASSESRQGVTEAFF	TGTGCCAGCAGTGAATCACGACAGGGAGTCACTGAAGCTTTCTTT
TRBV5-1	TRBJ2-3	TRBD2	NA	CASSLTSGGNADTQYF	TGCGCCAGCAGCTTAACTAGCGGGGGGAACGCAGATACGCAGTATTTT
TRBV3-1/TRBV3-2	TRBJ1-3	TRBD1	NA	CASSQDNTGGGNTIYF	TGTGCCAGCAGCCAAGATAACACAGGGGGCGGAAACACCATATATTTT
TRBV5-4	TRBJ1-2	NA	NA	CASSTTRARGDYGYTF	TGTGCCAGCAGCACCACGCGGGCTAGGGGAGACTATGGCTACACCTTC
TRBV9	TRBJ1-3	NA	NA	CASGSEFKSTIYF	TGTGCCAGCGGTTCCGAGTTCAAGAGCACCATATATTTT
TRBV4-2	TRBJ2-7	NA	NA	CASSQAHRAPQPYEQYF	TGTGCCAGCAGCCAAGCTCACCGCGCACCCCAGCCCTACGAGCAGTACTTC
TRBV18	TRBJ2-2	TRBD2	NA	CASSVRTSGNTGELFF	TGTGCCAGCTCGGTTCGGACTAGCGGGAACACCGGGGAGCTGTTTTTT
TRBV4-2	TRBJ2-1	NA	NA	CASSQGSGSQGNEQFF	TGTGCCAGCAGCCAAGGCAGTGGGAGTCAAGGCAATGAGCAGTTCTTC
TRBV6-5	TRBJ2-7	TRBD1	NA	CASSEGASYEQYF	TGTGCCAGCTCAGAGGGGGCCTCCTACGAGCAGTACTTC
TRBV9	TRBJ1-1	TRBD1	NA	CASGTVGGTEAFF	TGTGCCAGCGGGACAGTTGGGGGAACTGAAGCTTTCTTT
TRBV27	TRBJ2-7	NA	NA	CASSLGLPGSYEQYF	TGTGCCAGCAGTTTAGGCCTCCCGGGCTCCTACGAGCAGTACTTC
TRBV5-1	TRBJ2-3	NA	NA	CASSLPGATEGTDTQYF	TGCGCCAGCAGCTTGCCGGGGGCAACAGAAGGCACAGATACGCAGTATTTT
TRBV5-6	TRBJ1-6	NA	NA	CASSFVGSNSPLHF	TGTGCCAGCAGCTTCGTGGGCAGTAATTCACCCCTCCACTTT
TRBV12-3/TRBV12-4	TRBJ1-2	NA	NA	CASSPSDSGYTF	TGTGCCAGCAGCCCCTCGGACAGTGGCTACACCTTC
TRBV6-2/TRBV6-3	TRBJ2-7	TRBD1	NA	CASSSGTGGYEQYF	TGTGCCAGCAGTTCCGGGACAGGGGGCTACGAGCAGTACTTC
TRBV4-2	TRBJ2-5	TRBD2	NA	CASSPSLAEQETQYF	TGTGCCAGCAGCCCCTCACTAGCGGAACAAGAGACCCAGTACTTC
TRBV5-1	TRBJ2-1	NA	NA	CASSLAKPSLWNEQFF	TGCGCCAGCAGCTTGGCCAAACCCTCGCTTTGGAATGAGCAGTTCTTC
TRBV7-9	TRBJ2-2	NA	NA	CASSLSGGELFF	TGTGCCAGCAGTCTTAGCGGCGGGGAGCTGTTTTTT
TRBV4-3	TRBJ2-7	NA	few	CASSQETAYEQYF	TGCGCCAGCAGCCAAGAAACCGCCTACGAGCAGTACTTC